One and the same sample provided the 20 T cell receptor beta chains below, sequenced in a study of OX40 agonist ivuxolimab in advanced cancers. Produced via immunoSEQ multiplex PCR; TCRdb's table is partial and in-frame only. The sample includes under 85,000 clones, about 87% of them seen just once. The sample was CD4+ or CD8+ T cells sorted from blood, taken in a trial of the OX40 agonist ivuxolimab. These TCRs come from an adult with an advanced solid tumor such as melanoma, head and neck, liver or kidney cancer.

The chain links TRBV5-1 to TRBJ2-1; D is possibly TRBD1 (5 bases). The CDR3 loop spans 11 amino acids. The V end lost 5 bases, the J end lost 9 bases, and 9 bases lay between the germline ends. CDR1 and CDR2 from the germline V gene are SGHRS and YFSETQ. Here the CDR3 reads CASSQGIEQFF. For the CDR3, the DNA is TGCGCCAGCAGTCAGGGTATTGAGCAGTTCTTC.

The chain joins TRBV5-1 to TRBJ1-5; 9 nucleotides agree with TRBD1. V lost 5 bases to trimming and J lost 5 bases; unmatched junction nucleotides: 2. This CDR3 has 13 residues. CDR1 is SGHRS and CDR2 is YFSETQ in the germline V gene. The chain's CDR3 is CASSTGGDQPQHF. The CDR3 region has the DNA TGCGCCAGCAGTACAGGGGGCGATCAGCCCCAGCATTTT.

This sequence joins TRBV5-1 and TRBJ1-1; D may be TRBD1 (6 bases). The CDR3 is made up of 15 amino acids. The germline gives CDR1 SGHRS, CDR2 YFSETQ. V gave up 4 bases and J gave up 2 bases, with 15 bases separating them. The CDR3 DNA follows: TGCGCCAGCAGCAGGAACCGGGACAAAAACACTGAAGCTTTCTTT. Translating it yields CASSRNRDKNTEAFF. Full variable domain (rest looked up from reference TRBV5-1 and TRBJ1-1): KAGVTQTPRYLIKTRGQQVTLSCSPISGHRSVSWYQQTPGQGLQFLFEYFSETQRNKGNFPGRFSGRQFSNSRSEMNVSTLELGDSALYLCASSRNRDKNTEAFFGQGTRLTVV.

The chain uses TRBV6-6 and TRBJ2-7; D is perhaps TRBD1 or TRBD2 (5 bases each). Germline V lookup: CDR1 MNHNY, CDR2 SVGAGI (reference sequence). Trimming pared 3 bases from V and 0 bases from J, leaving 15 bases between. This CDR3 region has 16 residues. The CDR3 region is CASSYPSGTASYEQYF. DNA for the CDR3: TGTGCCAGCAGTTATCCCTCCGGGACGGCCTCCTACGAGCAGTACTTC.

This sequence joins TRBV6-1 and TRBJ1-5; weak D call: TRBD1 (5 bases). This CDR3 is 14 amino acids long. Germline V gene sequence: CDR1 MNHNS, CDR2 SASEGT. V gave up 4 bases and J gave up 7 bases, with 14 bases separating them. This CDR3 is CASSGGGVGQPQHF. DNA of the CDR3: TGTGCCAGCAGTGGCGGGGGGGTTGGGCAGCCCCAGCATTTT.

The rearrangement uses TRBV18 and TRBJ2-5; D ambiguous. The CDR3 loop spans 12 amino acids. Trimming removed 4 bases from V and 2 bases from J, with 5 bases in between. Germline assignment: CDR1 KGHSH and CDR2 LQKENI. This CDR3 reads CASSRPQETQYF. CDR3 DNA: TGTGCCAGCTCACGCCCTCAAGAGACCCAGTACTTC.

This clone was picked up one time. This chain uses TRBV14 with TRBJ1-2, with TRBD1 identical over 9 bases. The junction had 7 bases not matched to a gene; V was cut back by 4 bases and J by 7 bases. Germline-derived CDR1 and CDR2 are SGHDN and FVKESK. CDR3 length: 14 amino acids. CDR3 nucleotides: TGTGCCAGCAGCCCCCCGGGACAGGGTTCTGGCTACACCTTC. It encodes CASSPPGQGSGYTF.

For this clone: Other DNA variants within this sample encode the same CDR3. This chain connects TRBV18 to TRBJ1-1; D unresolved. V shed 1 base and J shed 0 bases, with 3 bases lying between them. The CDR3 is 13 residues long. Germline CDR1 reads KGHSH; CDR2 reads LQKENI. The CDR3 here is CASSPQVNTEAFF. CDR3 DNA sequence: TGTGCCAGCTCACCACAGGTGAACACTGAAGCTTTCTTT. Filled out from reference TRBV18 and TRBJ1-1, the complete variable domain reads NAGVMQNPRHLVRRRGQEARLRCSPMKGHSHVYWYRQLPEEGLKFMVYLQKENIIDESGMPKERFSAEFPKEGPSILRIQQVVRGDSAAYFCASSPQVNTEAFFGQGTRLTVV.

The gene calls are TRBV4-2 and TRBJ1-2, with D perhaps TRBD1 (5 bases). The V gene's germline CDR1 is LGHNA and CDR2 YNFKEQ. The CDR3 runs 15 residues. Trimming left V 0 bases short and J 4 bases short, with 12 bases between. CDR3 protein: CASSQEIEGPYGYTF. The CDR3, as DNA: TGTGCCAGCAGCCAAGAAATCGAGGGGCCCTATGGCTACACCTTC.

The rearrangement joins TRBV5-1 to TRBJ1-1; D gene uncertain. With 0 bases removed from V and 5 bases from J, the gap between germline ends came to 14 bases. CDR3 length: 15 residues. The germline V gene has CDR1 SGHRS and CDR2 YFSETQ. CDR3 amino acids: CASSLAYGVRTEAFF. In DNA form, the CDR3 reads TGCGCCAGCAGCTTGGCCTATGGGGTGAGGACTGAAGCTTTCTTT.

This clone was detected only a few times. The chain has TRBV18 and TRBJ1-2, with TRBD1 matching 10 bases. Trimming cost V 2 bases and J 3 bases; bases outside gene matches: 3. The V gene's germline CDR1 is KGHSH and CDR2 LQKENI. The CDR3 is 15 residues long. In DNA form, the CDR3 reads TGTGCCAGCTCACCATCGACAGGGGGCGACTATGGCTACACCTTC. This codes for CASSPSTGGDYGYTF.

V gene TRBV7-9 combines with J gene TRBJ1-5; D is perhaps TRBD1 (5 bases). Germline CDR1 SEHNR, CDR2 FQNEAQ (reference sequence). Trimming cost V 3 bases and J 7 bases, with 10 bases left between them. CDR3 length: 13 amino acids. CDR3 loop: CASSLGEAQPQHF. DNA for the CDR3: TGTGCCAGCAGCTTGGGGGAGGCCCAGCCCCAGCATTTT.

The CDR3 spells CASNLQTDFEQPQHF. The CDR3 DNA reads TGTGCCAGCAACCTTCAGACAGATTTTGAGCAGCCCCAGCATTTT. The rearrangement joins TRBV5-6 to TRBJ1-5; D might be TRBD1 (5 bases). The CDR3 spans 15 residues. The V gene lost 6 bases and the J gene lost 7 bases, with 20 bases spanning the gap. Germline V gene data show CDR1 as SGHDT and CDR2 as YYEEEE.

V usage is TRBV19 and J usage is TRBJ1-1; unclear D gene. Per the germline V gene, CDR1 is LNHDA and CDR2 is SQIVND (reference sequence). CDR3 length: 15 amino acids. V shed 2 bases and J shed 5 bases, with 15 bases lying between them. CDR3 in DNA: TGTGCCAGTAGTATATTCGGGGTCGGCGAAACTGAAGCTTTCTTT. It yields the protein CASSIFGVGETEAFF.

V and J are TRBV6-1 and TRBJ2-3; the D is unclear. There are 13 residues in the CDR3. Germline CDR1 is MNHNS and CDR2 is SASEGT. Deletions cut 4 bases from V and 8 bases from J, with 13 bases between. Here the CDR3 reads CASSGTAFGTQYF. In DNA, the CDR3 is TGTGCCAGCAGTGGGACGGCCTTTGGTACGCAGTATTTT.

The chain uses TRBV7-2 and TRBJ2-7, with 9 bases lining up with TRBD1. The CDR3 has 15 residues. Germline values: CDR1 SGHTA, CDR2 FQGNSA. J lost 4 bases, V lost 5 bases, and 9 bases had no gene match. The CDR3 DNA follows: TGTGCCAGCAGCCTCGGGACAGGGCTTACGTACGAGCAGTACTTC. Protein: CASSLGTGLTYEQYF.

The chain employs TRBV7-3 and TRBJ2-5; 11 positions match TRBD1. The CDR3 spans 15 residues. Germline values: CDR1 SGHTA, CDR2 FQGTGA. The junction had 8 bases not matched to a gene; V was cut back by 4 bases and J by 7 bases. DNA of the CDR3: TGTGCCAGCAGCTCAGGACAGGGGGCGGTTGCGACCCAGTACTTC. The encoded protein is CASSSGQGAVATQYF. Full variable domain (rest looked up from reference TRBV7-3 and TRBJ2-5): GAGVSQTPSNKVTEKGKYVELRCDPISGHTALYWYRQSLGQGPEFLIYFQGTGAADDSGLPNDRFFAVRPEGSVSTLKIQRTERGDSAVYLCASSSGQGAVATQYFGPGTRLLVL.

The chain joins TRBV28 to TRBJ2-7; the D gene is possibly TRBD1 (6 bases). This CDR3 comprises 15 residues. Trimming took 1 base from V and 2 from J, leaving 12 bases between them. Germline V gives CDR1 MDHEN, CDR2 SYDVKM. CDR3 amino acids: CASSLSGQIAYEQYF. CDR3 coding DNA: TGTGCCAGCAGTTTATCCGGACAGATTGCCTACGAGCAGTACTTC.

The V and J genes are TRBV29-1 and TRBJ1-4, with 10 bases matching TRBD1. The V segment lost 4 bases and the J segment 8 bases; nucleotides outside the gene matches: 10. Per the germline V gene, CDR1 is SQVTM and CDR2 is ANQGSEA. CDR3 length: 15 amino acids. The CDR3 is CSVGGGQGTEEKLFF. Written as DNA, the CDR3 is TGCAGCGTTGGGGGGGGACAGGGGACGGAGGAAAAACTGTTTTTT.

The J gene is TRBJ2-6, the V gene TRBV7-8; 11 bases line up with TRBD1. Per germline, CDR1 SGHVS and CDR2 FQNEAQ. The CDR3 spans 18 residues. Trimming took 5 bases from V and 4 from J; bases not matched to a gene: 10. The CDR3 here is CASSAYGTGGSGANVLTF. DNA for the CDR3: TGTGCCAGCAGCGCATACGGGACAGGGGGTAGCGGGGCCAACGTCCTGACTTTC.